A single sample is the source of the 29 T cell receptor beta chains below, sequenced in a study of shared clonotypes between healthy human individuals (dated by TCRdb to the early 2020s). Libraries were prepared through the immunoSEQ multiplex PCR assay. Held by TCRdb, this immuneACCESS table contains in-frame sequences only and omits some clones. Under half of the omission traces to an unresolved V gene where checked; the cause of the rest is unknown. Counted in this sample were 640,000 or so clones; about 78% of them appeared once. 1.5% to 2% of the sample goes to the ten largest clones. The sample comprised memory CD4+ T cells sorted from blood. This specimen's cell subset or site label, interpreted: CD45RA-negative fraction. These receptors were collected from a woman aged 30 to 39 in good health.

The rearrangement joins TRBV27 to TRBJ2-2; D uncertain. This CDR3 comprises 16 residues. Germline loops: CDR1 MNHEY, CDR2 SMNVEV (reference sequence). Trimming removed 5 bases at V and 0 bases at J, with 13 bases between. CDR3 nucleotides: TGTGCCAGCAGTACACCCGATAGGACGAACACCGGGGAGCTGTTTTTT. This codes for CASSTPDRTNTGELFF.

This clone was counted a few times. This chain's CDR3 is CASSPSGYGYEQYF. CDR3 nucleotides: TGTGCCAGCAGTCCTTCAGGCTACGGGTACGAGCAGTACTTC. The rearrangement uses TRBV27 and TRBJ2-7; no definite D call. Germline V gene data show CDR1 as MNHEY and CDR2 as SMNVEV (reference sequence). V gave up 5 bases and J gave up 4 bases, with 15 bases separating them. The CDR3 totals 14 residues.

The chain links TRBV28 to TRBJ2-7; no reliable D call. From germline, CDR1 is MDHEN and CDR2 SYDVKM. The ends were cut back, 6 bases at V and 4 bases at J, with 10 bases in the middle. The CDR3 is 12 amino acids. This CDR3 reads CASSRNAYEQYF. Written as DNA, the CDR3 is TGTGCCAGCAGCCGAAACGCGTACGAGCAGTACTTC.

This clone was counted a few times. V usage is TRBV7-9 and J usage is TRBJ1-4, with D perhaps matching TRBD1 (5 bases). Between the trimmed V and J ends, which lost 6 bases and 1 base, there was a span of 9 bases. Germline V gives CDR1 SEHNR, CDR2 FQNEAQ (reference sequence). The CDR3 is 14 amino acids. Written as DNA, the CDR3 is TGTGCCAGCAGATCCACAGGAACTAATGAAAAACTGTTTTTT. Its protein is CASRSTGTNEKLFF.

In its sample, this clone was seen a few times. The gene calls are TRBV28 and TRBJ1-2, with D unclear. This CDR3 contains 14 residues. V was pared by 5 bases and J by 4 bases, with 14 bases between. From germline, CDR1 is MDHEN and CDR2 SYDVKM. CDR3 coding DNA: TGTGCCAGCAGTCCAGACCCCGTGCCCTATGGCTACACCTTC. It codes for CASSPDPVPYGYTF.

Points on this clone: The junction differs from germline at one of its ends, possibly a read error. The CDR3 spells CASSPDSGRGQPSPAF. The CDR3 DNA reads TGTGCCAGCTCACCCGATTCAGGTAGAGGTCAACCCTCACCTGCCTTC. This chain connects TRBV18 to TRBJ2-7; no reliable D call. Germline V gene sequence: CDR1 KGHSH, CDR2 LQKENI. This CDR3 has 16 residues.

The CDR3 is CSVVTSLPFYGYTF. The CDR3 DNA sequence: TGCAGCGTTGTGACCTCTCTTCCCTTCTATGGCTACACCTTC. V gene TRBV29-1 combines with J gene TRBJ1-2, with D uncertain. The CDR3 spans 14 residues. The V end lost 4 bases, the J end lost 4 bases, and 16 bases lay between the germline ends. Germline assignment: CDR1 SQVTM and CDR2 ANQGSEA.

The V call is TRBV5-5, the J call TRBJ1-5; TRBD1 aligns across 9 bases. The V segment lost 1 base and the J segment 4 bases; nucleotides outside the gene matches: 6. The CDR3 covers 16 residues. From germline, CDR1 is SGHKS and CDR2 YYEKEE (reference sequence). CDR3 DNA: TGTGCCAGCAGCTTGACAGGGGGCAGGGGTAATCAGCCCCAGCATTTT. As protein: CASSLTGGRGNQPQHF.

V and J are TRBV4-2 and TRBJ2-2, with TRBD1 matching 12 bases. Per germline, CDR1 LGHNA and CDR2 YNFKEQ. The V segment lost 4 bases and the J segment 12 bases; nucleotides outside the gene matches: 6. CDR3 length: 14 amino acids. The chain's CDR3 is CASSPGQGARKLFF. The CDR3 DNA reads TGTGCCAGCAGCCCGGGACAGGGGGCTAGGAAGCTGTTTTTT.

Note on this clone: Just one base apart from a much larger clone, this may be a read error. This chain links TRBV5-6 with TRBJ1-1; no definite D call. This CDR3 is built from 13 residues. Deletions cut 0 bases from V and 0 bases from J, with 3 bases between. Germline CDR1 and CDR2: SGHDT and YYEEEE. Written as DNA, the CDR3 is TGTGCCAGCAGCTTGGACATGAACACTGAAGCTTTCTTT. It is translated as CASSLDMNTEAFF.

This chain links TRBV5-1 with TRBJ2-3, with a weak D call TRBD1 (6 bases). V shed 5 bases and J shed 2 bases, with 12 bases lying between them. Germline CDR1 reads SGHRS; CDR2 reads YFSETQ. The CDR3 has 14 amino acids. CDR3 nucleotides: TGCGCCAGCAGTCGTACAGGGAACACAGATACGCAGTATTTT. It codes for CASSRTGNTDTQYF.

V gene TRBV28 combines with J gene TRBJ2-7; TRBD2 aligns across 13 bases. This CDR3 has 13 residues. Germline V gene data show CDR1 as MDHEN and CDR2 as SYDVKM. V shed 8 bases, J shed 6 bases, and the junction held 4 bases outside the gene matches. The CDR3 region is CASETSGRFEQYF. In nucleotides, the CDR3 is TGTGCCAGCGAGACTAGCGGGAGGTTCGAGCAGTACTTC. The full variable domain, its missing parts supplied by reference TRBV28 and TRBJ2-7, is DVKVTQSSRYLVKRTGEKVFLECVQDMDHENMFWYRQDPGLGLRLIYFSYDVKMKEKGDIPEGYSVSREKKERFSLILESASTNQTSMYLCASETSGRFEQYFGPGTRLTVT.

The rearrangement joins TRBV19 to TRBJ1-1, with no clear D. The CDR3 covers 16 residues. The V end was cut by 1 base, the J end by 0 bases, with 12 bases between. Germline values: CDR1 LNHDA, CDR2 SQIVND (reference sequence). CDR3 protein: CASSIATTAMNTEAFF. The DNA for the CDR3 is TGTGCCAGTAGTATAGCCACGACGGCCATGAACACTGAAGCTTTCTTT.

In its sample, this clone was seen a few times. The chain recombines TRBV10-1 with TRBJ1-5, with D possibly matching TRBD1 (6 bases). V gave up 5 bases and J gave up 5 bases, with 10 bases separating them. CDR3 length: 13 residues. CDR1 and CDR2 (germline): WNHNN, SYGVQD (reference sequence). The CDR3 sequence: CASSSNRDQPQHF. Here the CDR3 DNA reads TGCGCCAGCAGTTCCAACAGGGATCAGCCCCAGCATTTT.

This chain links TRBV11-2 with TRBJ2-3, with 7 bases aligning to TRBD2. V shed 3 bases and J 4 bases; nucleotides not matched to a gene: 4. There are 14 residues in the CDR3. Germline CDR1 SGHAT, CDR2 FQNNGV. For the CDR3, the DNA is TGTGCCAGCAGCTTTTCTCGGGGGGCAGATACGCAGTATTTT. It specifies CASSFSRGADTQYF.

V and J are TRBV19 and TRBJ1-3; TRBD1 aligns across 7 bases. This CDR3 spans 16 amino acids. V shed 0 bases and J 7 bases; nucleotides not matched to a gene: 9. Germline V gene lookup returns CDR1 LNHDA and CDR2 SQIVND (reference sequence). CDR3 nucleotide sequence: TGTGCCAGTAGTATAGATCGACAGGGATCACGGAACACCATATATTTT. Translation gives CASSIDRQGSRNTIYF. The full variable domain, completed using reference TRBV19 and TRBJ1-3, is DGGITQSPKYLFRKEGQNVTLSCEQNLNHDAMYWYRQDPGQGLRLIYYSQIVNDFQKGDIAEGYSVSREKKESFPLTVTSAQKNPTAFYLCASSIDRQGSRNTIYFGEGSWLTVV.

The chain employs TRBV7-9 and TRBJ2-7, with D uncertain. The CDR3 covers 14 residues. V lost 2 bases and J 8 bases, leaving 16 bases between the germline ends. Looked up from germline, CDR1 is SEHNR and CDR2 is FQNEAQ (reference sequence). The CDR3 DNA reads TGTGCCAGCAGCTTACATGAATACTACGATAAGCAGTACTTC. Its protein product is CASSLHEYYDKQYF.

CDR3 sequence (DNA): TGTGCCAGCAGTTCTCCCGGGAGATTCGTCGGCTACGAGCAGTACTTC. This gives the protein CASSSPGRFVGYEQYF. This chain uses TRBV6-5 with TRBJ2-7, with D maybe TRBD2 (6 bases). V gave up 4 bases and J gave up 3 bases, with 19 bases separating them. The CDR3 is 16 amino acids. Germline lookup yields CDR1 MNHEY and CDR2 SVGAGI.

Comments on this clone: Additional DNA sequences in this sample encode the identical CDR3. CDR3 protein: CASSRRGPYEQYF. In nucleotides, the CDR3 is TGTGCCAGCAGTCGCCGGGGGCCCTACGAGCAGTACTTC. The chain recombines TRBV6-5 with TRBJ2-7; D is tentatively TRBD1 or TRBD2 (6 bases each). Trimming cost V 5 bases and J 2 bases, with 10 bases left between them. CDR1 is MNHEY, CDR2 SVGAGI, per germline. CDR3 length: 13 residues.

The chain uses TRBV28 and TRBJ2-3; tentatively, D is TRBD2 (6 bases). CDR1 is MDHEN, CDR2 SYDVKM, per germline. Trimming took off 5 bases at V and 5 bases at J, with 14 bases between the two ends. CDR3 length equals 14 residues. CDR3 amino acids: CASSPRGGGDTQYF. The DNA for the CDR3 is TGTGCCAGCAGTCCCCGGGGAGGCGGAGATACGCAGTATTTT.

The chain joins TRBV4-2 to TRBJ1-4; D perhaps matches TRBD1 (5 bases). The germline V gene encodes CDR1 LGHNA and CDR2 YNFKEQ. With 4 bases removed from V and 2 bases from J, the gap between germline ends came to 8 bases. The CDR3 runs 14 residues. The CDR3 region has the DNA TGTGCCAGCAGCCCCAGACAGACTAATGAAAAACTGTTTTTT. Translated: CASSPRQTNEKLFF.

This clone was found a few times. DNA of the CDR3: TGTGCCAGCAGTTCGACCGGGCCAACCTACGAGCAGTACTTC. Translating gives CASSSTGPTYEQYF. The chain has TRBV28 and TRBJ2-7; D is ambiguous. Trimming pared 4 bases from V and 2 bases from J, leaving 12 bases between. Germline V gene sequence: CDR1 MDHEN, CDR2 SYDVKM. CDR3 length: 14 residues.

The V gene is TRBV6-1, the J gene TRBJ1-4, with D unclear. V lost 4 bases to trimming and J lost 5 bases, with 17 bases between them. Germline V gene lookup returns CDR1 MNHNS and CDR2 SASEGT. The CDR3 is made up of 16 amino acids. The chain's CDR3 is CASSVAYWRVNEKLFF. Written as DNA, the CDR3 is TGTGCCAGCAGTGTTGCTTATTGGCGGGTGAATGAAAAACTGTTTTTT.

The chain employs TRBV11-2 and TRBJ2-5; D possibly corresponds to TRBD2 (6 bases). V was clipped by 5 bases and J by 5 bases, with 12 bases between them. Germline values: CDR1 SGHAT, CDR2 FQNNGV. CDR3 length: 13 amino acids. CDR3 coding DNA: TGTGCCAGCAGCCTCGGCGGGGACGAGACCCAGTACTTC. This translates into CASSLGGDETQYF.

V and J are TRBV19 and TRBJ2-2; 10 nucleotides agree with TRBD2. Germline assignment: CDR1 LNHDA and CDR2 SQIVND (reference sequence). Unmatched junction bases numbered 9, after V lost 6 bases and J lost 2 bases. The CDR3 contains 17 residues. The CDR3 DNA follows: TGTGCCAGTAGACCCGGACTAGCGGCCTTAAACACCGGGGAGCTGTTTTTT. It translates to CASRPGLAALNTGELFF. The full variable domain, completed using reference TRBV19 and TRBJ2-2, is DGGITQSPKYLFRKEGQNVTLSCEQNLNHDAMYWYRQDPGQGLRLIYYSQIVNDFQKGDIAEGYSVSREKKESFPLTVTSAQKNPTAFYLCASRPGLAALNTGELFFGEGSRLTVL.

A few counts support this clone. The gene calls are TRBV28 and TRBJ2-7; D tentatively reads TRBD1 or TRBD2 (5 bases each). The V end was cut by 6 bases, the J end by 2 bases, with 14 bases between. The CDR3 contains 14 residues. CDR1 MDHEN and CDR2 SYDVKM come from the germline V gene. The CDR3 nucleotides read TGTGCCAGCAGCTCCGGGGACCGACCCTACGAGCAGTACTTC. It codes for CASSSGDRPYEQYF.

The J gene is TRBJ2-6, the V gene TRBV6-4; D is unresolved. The CDR3 length is 13 residues. CDR1 is MRHNA, CDR2 SNTAGT, per germline. Trimming pared 7 bases from V and 0 bases from J, leaving 4 bases between. Written as DNA, the CDR3 is TGTGCCAGCAAACCCTCTGGGGCCAACGTCCTGACTTTC. It specifies CASKPSGANVLTF.

The chain carries TRBV25-1 and TRBJ2-7; no clear D gene. CDR1 MGHDK and CDR2 SYGVNS come from the germline V gene. CDR3 size: 13 residues. Trimming left V 4 bases short and J 6 bases short, with 13 bases between. The DNA for the CDR3 is TGTGCCAGCAGTGGGATCGGTCGAGGCGAGCAGTACTTC. Protein sequence: CASSGIGRGEQYF.

This clone was counted ten times or more. The chain carries TRBV7-9 and TRBJ2-7, with a weak D call TRBD2 (6 bases). The CDR3 is 17 residues long. The V end was cut by 1 base, the J end by 3 bases, with 19 bases between. From germline, CDR1 is SEHNR and CDR2 FQNEAQ (reference sequence). The CDR3 protein is CASSLDSEPGLLYEQYF. Here the CDR3 DNA reads TGTGCCAGCAGCTTAGATTCAGAACCGGGACTCCTCTACGAGCAGTACTTC.